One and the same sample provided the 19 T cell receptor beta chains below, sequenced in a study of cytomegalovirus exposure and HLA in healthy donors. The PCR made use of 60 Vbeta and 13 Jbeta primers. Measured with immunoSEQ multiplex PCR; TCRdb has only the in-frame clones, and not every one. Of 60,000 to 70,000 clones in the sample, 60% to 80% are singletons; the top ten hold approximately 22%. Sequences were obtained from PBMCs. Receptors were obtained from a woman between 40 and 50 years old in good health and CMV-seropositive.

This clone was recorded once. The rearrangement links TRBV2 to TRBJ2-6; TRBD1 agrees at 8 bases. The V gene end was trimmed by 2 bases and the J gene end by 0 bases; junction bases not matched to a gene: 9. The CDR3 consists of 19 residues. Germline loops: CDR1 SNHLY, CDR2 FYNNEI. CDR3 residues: CASSETKRTGSSGANVLTF. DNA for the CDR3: TGTGCCAGCAGTGAAACGAAACGGACAGGGAGCTCTGGGGCCAACGTCCTGACTTTC.

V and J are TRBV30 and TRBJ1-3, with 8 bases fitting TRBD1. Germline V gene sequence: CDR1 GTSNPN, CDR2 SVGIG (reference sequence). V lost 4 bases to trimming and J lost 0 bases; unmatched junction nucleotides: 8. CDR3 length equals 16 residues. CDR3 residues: CAWTPGTGFSGNTIYF. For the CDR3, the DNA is TGTGCCTGGACCCCCGGGACAGGCTTCTCTGGAAACACCATATATTTT.

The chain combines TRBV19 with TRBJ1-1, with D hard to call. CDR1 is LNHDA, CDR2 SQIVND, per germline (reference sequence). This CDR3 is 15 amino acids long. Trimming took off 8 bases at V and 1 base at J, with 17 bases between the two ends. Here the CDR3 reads CASSDLGRQNTEAFF. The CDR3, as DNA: TGTGCCAGTTCTGATCTGGGCCGCCAGAACACTGAAGCTTTCTTT.

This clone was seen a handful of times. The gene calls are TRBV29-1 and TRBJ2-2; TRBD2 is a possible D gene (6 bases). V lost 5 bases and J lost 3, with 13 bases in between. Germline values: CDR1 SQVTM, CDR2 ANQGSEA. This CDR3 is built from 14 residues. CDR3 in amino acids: CSVMGGRDTGELFF. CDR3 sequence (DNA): TGCAGCGTTATGGGAGGAAGAGACACCGGGGAGCTGTTTTTT.

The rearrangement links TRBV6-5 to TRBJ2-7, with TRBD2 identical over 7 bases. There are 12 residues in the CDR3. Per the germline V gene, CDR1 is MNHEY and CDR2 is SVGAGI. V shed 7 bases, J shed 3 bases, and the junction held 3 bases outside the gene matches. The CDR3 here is CASNGGGYEQYF. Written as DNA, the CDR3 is TGTGCCAGCAACGGCGGGGGCTACGAGCAGTACTTC.

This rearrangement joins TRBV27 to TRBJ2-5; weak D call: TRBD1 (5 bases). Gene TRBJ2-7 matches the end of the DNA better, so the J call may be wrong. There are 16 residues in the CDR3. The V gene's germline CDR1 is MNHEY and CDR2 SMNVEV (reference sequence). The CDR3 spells CASSSVGALSSYEQYF. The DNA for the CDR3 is TGTGCCAGCAGTTCAGTAGGGGCGCTGAGCTCCTACGAGCAGTACTTC.

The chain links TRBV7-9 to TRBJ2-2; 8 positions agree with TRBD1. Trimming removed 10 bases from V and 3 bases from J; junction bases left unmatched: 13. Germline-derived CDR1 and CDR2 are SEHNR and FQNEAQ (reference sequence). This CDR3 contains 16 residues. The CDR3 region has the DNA TGTGCCAACTCGAACTCAGGGGGCGCCGACACCGGGGAGCTGTTTTTT. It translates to CANSNSGGADTGELFF.

CDR3 nucleotides: TGTGCCAGCAGCCGAAACAGGGTCGGCTACACCTTC. Protein: CASSRNRVGYTF. The gene calls are TRBV14 and TRBJ1-2, with D possibly matching TRBD1 (6 bases). Trimming removed 4 bases from V and 8 bases from J, with 11 bases in between. The CDR3 length is 12 residues. CDR1 SGHDN and CDR2 FVKESK come from the germline V gene.

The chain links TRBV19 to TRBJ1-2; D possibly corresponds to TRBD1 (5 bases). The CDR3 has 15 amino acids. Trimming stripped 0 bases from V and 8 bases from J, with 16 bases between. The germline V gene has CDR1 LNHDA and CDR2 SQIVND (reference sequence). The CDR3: CASSIEGAGPNGYTF. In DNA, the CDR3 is TGTGCCAGTAGTATAGAAGGGGCAGGACCTAACGGCTACACCTTC.

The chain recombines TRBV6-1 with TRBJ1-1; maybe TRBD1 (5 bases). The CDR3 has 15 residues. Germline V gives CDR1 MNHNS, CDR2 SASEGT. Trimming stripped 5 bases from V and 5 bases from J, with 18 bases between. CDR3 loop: CASSRSDGGSTEAFF. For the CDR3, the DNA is TGTGCCAGCAGTCGCTCCGACGGGGGGAGTACTGAAGCTTTCTTT.

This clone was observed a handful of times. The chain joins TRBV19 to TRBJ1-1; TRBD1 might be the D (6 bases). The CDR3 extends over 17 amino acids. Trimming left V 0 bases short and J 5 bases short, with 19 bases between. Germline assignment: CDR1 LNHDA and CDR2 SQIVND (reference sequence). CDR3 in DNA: TGTGCCAGTAGTATAGATCCGCTCGGGAGGGGGGTAACTGAAGCTTTCTTT. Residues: CASSIDPLGRGVTEAFF.

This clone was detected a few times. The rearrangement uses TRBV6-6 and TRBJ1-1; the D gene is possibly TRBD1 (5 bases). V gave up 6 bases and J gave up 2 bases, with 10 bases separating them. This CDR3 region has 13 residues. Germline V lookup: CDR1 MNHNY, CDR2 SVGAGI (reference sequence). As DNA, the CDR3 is TGTGCCAGCAGCCAGGGAACAAACACTGAAGCTTTCTTT. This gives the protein CASSQGTNTEAFF.

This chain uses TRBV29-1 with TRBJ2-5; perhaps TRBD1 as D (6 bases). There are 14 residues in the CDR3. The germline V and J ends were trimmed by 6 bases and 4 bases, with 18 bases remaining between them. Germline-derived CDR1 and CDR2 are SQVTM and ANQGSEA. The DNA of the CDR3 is TGCAGCGTCCCCAAGGGGACATCCCCAGAGACCCAGTACTTC. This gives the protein CSVPKGTSPETQYF.

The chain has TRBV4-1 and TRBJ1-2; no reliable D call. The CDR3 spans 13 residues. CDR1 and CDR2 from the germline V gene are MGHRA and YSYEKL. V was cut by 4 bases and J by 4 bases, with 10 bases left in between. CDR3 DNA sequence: TGCGCCAGCAGCCTACCCGGGAGCTATGGCTACACCTTC. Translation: CASSLPGSYGYTF.

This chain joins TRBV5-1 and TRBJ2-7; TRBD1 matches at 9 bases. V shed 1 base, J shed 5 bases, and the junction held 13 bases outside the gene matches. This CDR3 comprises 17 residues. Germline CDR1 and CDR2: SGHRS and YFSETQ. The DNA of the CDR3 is TGCGCCAGCAGCTTGTATTTCGCTGGACAGGGGAGTAACGAGCAGTACTTC. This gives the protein CASSLYFAGQGSNEQYF.

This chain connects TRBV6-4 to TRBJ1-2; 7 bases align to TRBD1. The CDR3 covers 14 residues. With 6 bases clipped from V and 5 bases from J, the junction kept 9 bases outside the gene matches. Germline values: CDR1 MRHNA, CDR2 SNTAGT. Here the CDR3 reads CASSEVPGGYGYTF. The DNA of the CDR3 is TGTGCCAGCAGCGAGGTGCCAGGGGGGTATGGCTACACCTTC.

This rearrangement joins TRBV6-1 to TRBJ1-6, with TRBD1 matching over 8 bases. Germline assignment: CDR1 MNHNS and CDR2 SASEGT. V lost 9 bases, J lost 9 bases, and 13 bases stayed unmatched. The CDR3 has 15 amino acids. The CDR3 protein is CASHRRGTGGSPLHF. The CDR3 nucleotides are TGTGCCAGTCACAGGAGGGGGACAGGAGGTTCACCCCTCCACTTT.

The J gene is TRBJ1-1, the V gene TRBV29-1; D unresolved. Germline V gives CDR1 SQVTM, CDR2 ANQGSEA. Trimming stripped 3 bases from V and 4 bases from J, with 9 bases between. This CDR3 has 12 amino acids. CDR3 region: CSVEIGGTEAFF. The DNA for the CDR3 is TGCAGCGTTGAGATTGGAGGCACTGAAGCTTTCTTT. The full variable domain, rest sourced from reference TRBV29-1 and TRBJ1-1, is SAVISQKPSRDICQRGTSLTIQCQVDSQVTMMFWYRQQPGQSLTLIATANQGSEATYESGFVIDKFPISRPNLTFSTLTVSNMSPEDSSIYLCSVEIGGTEAFFGQGTRLTVV.

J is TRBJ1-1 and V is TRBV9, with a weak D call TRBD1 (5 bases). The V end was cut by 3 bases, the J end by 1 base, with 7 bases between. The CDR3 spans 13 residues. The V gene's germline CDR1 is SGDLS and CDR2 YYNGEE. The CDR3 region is CASSAGQNTEAFF. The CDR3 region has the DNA TGTGCCAGCAGCGCCGGACAGAACACTGAAGCTTTCTTT.